The present TCR beta chain was sequenced within a study of blood T cell repertoires in COVID-19. Across the whole study: Researchers got acute and convalescent COVID-19 samples from the United States, Italy and Spain. Sample material is recorded as cDNA or gDNA derived from T cells, B-cell-depleted T cells, or PBMCs.

In the authors' methods: Estimates of nucleated cell counts were drawn from the amplification of reference gene primers. The table came from immunoSEQ multiplex PCR; TCRdb's copy has only in-frame clones and leaves some out. From that table come the V and J calls and clone size; the DNA was used to work out D and trimming. Among a few hundred thousand clones listed, 70% to 90% were seen once. The CDR3 runs to 17 residues. J gave up 5 bases and V 1 base, and 12 bases lay outside the gene matches. Germline loops: CDR1 SGHVS, CDR2 FQNEAQ. The chain recombines TRBV7-8 with TRBJ2-7; 9 bases fit TRBD2. This TCR was sampled from a middle-aged man with acute or convalescent COVID-19. The material sequenced was peripheral blood. The CDR3 DNA is TGTGCCAGCAGCTTAGGAATAGCGGGGGCTTCTAGGGACGAGCAGTACTTC. Translating gives CASSLGIAGASRDEQYF.